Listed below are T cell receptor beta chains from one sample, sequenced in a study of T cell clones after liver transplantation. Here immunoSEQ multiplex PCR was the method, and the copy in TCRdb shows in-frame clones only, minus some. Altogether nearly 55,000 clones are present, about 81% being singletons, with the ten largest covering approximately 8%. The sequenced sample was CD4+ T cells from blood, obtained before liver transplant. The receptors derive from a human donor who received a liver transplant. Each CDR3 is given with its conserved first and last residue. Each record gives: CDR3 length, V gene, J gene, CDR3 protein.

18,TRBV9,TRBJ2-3,CASSVRLAGGSGPDTQYF
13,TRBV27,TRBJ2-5,CASSLSPQETQYF
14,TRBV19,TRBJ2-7,CAIPPLQVGYEQYF
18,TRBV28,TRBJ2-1,CASRPKPLRLRVYNEQFF
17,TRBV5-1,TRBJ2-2,CASSLEAGGPNTGELFF
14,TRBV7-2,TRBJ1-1,CASSPGLWNTEAFF
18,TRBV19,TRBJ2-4,CASSIDIRGNVAKNIQYF
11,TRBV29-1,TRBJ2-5,CSPVYGETQYF
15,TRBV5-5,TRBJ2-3,CASSPPPRNTDTQYF
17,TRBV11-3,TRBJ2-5,CASSVRIAGGRQETQYF
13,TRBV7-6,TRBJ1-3,CASSWNSGNTIYF
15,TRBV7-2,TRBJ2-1,CASSSPRGMGNEQFF
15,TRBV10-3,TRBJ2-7,CAISKSGQGFGEQYF
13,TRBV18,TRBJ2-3,CASSDRAPDTQYF
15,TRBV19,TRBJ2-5,CASSTPGTSKETQYF
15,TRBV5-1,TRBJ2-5,CASSLAGHTVGTQYF
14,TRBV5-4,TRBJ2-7,CASSDDRGVYEQYF
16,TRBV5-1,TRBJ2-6,CASSPGQSSGANVLTF
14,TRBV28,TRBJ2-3,CASSTEGTTDTQYF
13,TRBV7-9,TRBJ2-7,CASSPQVFNEQYF
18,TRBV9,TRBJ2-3,CASSVVGGGWSGTDTQYF
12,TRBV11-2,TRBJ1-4,CASSDQGEKLFF
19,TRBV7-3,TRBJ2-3,CASSLTPASGSTSTDTQYF
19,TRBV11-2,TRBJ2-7,CASSLELWEDRIGAHEQYF
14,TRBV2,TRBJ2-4,CASRLGGAKNIQYF
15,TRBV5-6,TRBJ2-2,CASSKPVGATGELFF
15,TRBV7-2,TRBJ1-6,CASSLDVRGSSPLHF
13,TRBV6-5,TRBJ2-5,CASSYRRRETQYF
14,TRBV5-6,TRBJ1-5,CASSFRGHDQPQHF
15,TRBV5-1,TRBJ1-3,CASSPTFDGGNTIYF
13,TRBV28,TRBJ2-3,CASSEGNTDTQYF
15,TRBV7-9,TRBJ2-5,CASSSSRVGGETQYF